This is a list of T cell receptor beta chains from one sample in a study of CD8 T cells in Susac syndrome. TCRdb re-analysed the immunoSEQ multiplex PCR reads in MiXCR, keeping a single row per CDR3 protein. The data show under 150,000 distinct CDR3 sequences, approximately 96% seen once. Sequencing input: CD4+ T cells from PBMCs. These receptors were collected from a human donor with Susac syndrome. The CDR3 runs from the conserved cysteine through the conserved F or W. The D gene is left open where the match is weak. Size tells how often a clone was seen (once, few, many) or the class of an expanded clone, and some rows leave it out.

V gene,clone size,J gene,D gene,CDR3 DNA,CDR3 protein
TRBV5-1,-,TRBJ2-4,TRBD1,TGCGCCAGCAGCCTGACGGACAGGGCGGACATTCAGTACTTC,CASSLTDRADIQYF
TRBV7-9,-,TRBJ1-6,TRBD1,TGTGCCAGCAGCTTGATCGGACAGGGGAATTCACCCCTCCACTTT,CASSLIGQGNSPLHF
TRBV20-1,-,TRBJ2-5,TRBD2,TGCAGTGCTAACAGCGGGGACCGCTCGGGGAGCCAGTACTTC,CSANSGDRSGSQYF
TRBV7-9,-,TRBJ2-7,-,TGTGCCAGCAGCGGTAATGGTCCCGAGCAGTACTTC,CASSGNGPEQYF
TRBV9,-,TRBJ2-5,-,TGTGCCAGCAGCGTAGACTTTGCAGAGACCCAGTACTTC,CASSVDFAETQYF
TRBV20-1,-,TRBJ2-7,TRBD2,TGCAGTGCTAGTACCGGGCTAGCGGGATCCTACGAGCAGTACTTC,CSASTGLAGSYEQYF
TRBV9,-,TRBJ2-5,TRBD1,TGTGCCAGCAGCGTATCCGGGACAGAAGAGACCCAGTACTTC,CASSVSGTEETQYF
TRBV15,-,TRBJ1-3,TRBD1,TGTGCCACCAGCAGGCTAGACAGGGCATCTGGAAACACCATATATTTT,CATSRLDRASGNTIYF
TRBV27,-,TRBJ1-4,-,TGTGCCAGCAGTTTAAGTTTTGGGGGCTACAATGAAAAACTGTTTTTT,CASSLSFGGYNEKLFF
TRBV28,-,TRBJ2-1,TRBD2,TGTGCCAGCAGAGGACTAGCGGGCCGAAGCGAGCAGTTCTTC,CASRGLAGRSEQFF
TRBV28,-,TRBJ2-1,-,TGTGCCAGCAGTTTAGAGAATGAGCAGTTCTTC,CASSLENEQFF
TRBV7-6,once,TRBJ2-2,-,TGTGCCAGCAGTCTTCAGGGTGCCGGGGAGCTGTTTTTT,CASSLQGAGELFF
TRBV3-1,-,TRBJ1-1,-,TGTGCCAGCAGCCCCTCCGAGGGAGACACTGAAGCTTTCTTT,CASSPSEGDTEAFF
TRBV15,-,TRBJ1-3,-,TGTGCCACCAGCAGAGACGGACCAAGGACTGGAAACACCATATATTTT,CATSRDGPRTGNTIYF
TRBV6-5,-,TRBJ1-2,-,TGTGCCAGCATGACTGGTACTAACTATGGCTACACCTTC,CASMTGTNYGYTF
TRBV12-3/TRBV12-4,-,TRBJ2-7,-,TGTGCCAGCAGGCCTCAGATTGGGTGGTTCTACGAGCAGTACTTC,CASRPQIGWFYEQYF
TRBV6-5,-,TRBJ1-2,TRBD1,TGTGCCAGTTCCCGGGACAGAGGTGGCTACACCTTC,CASSRDRGGYTF
TRBV2,-,TRBJ2-3,TRBD1,TGTGCCAGCAGCACAGACAGGGTAGGGACAGATACGCAGTATTTT,CASSTDRVGTDTQYF
TRBV7-9,-,TRBJ1-1,-,TGTGCCAGCAGCCCCCGGATCAGGGTCGGCACTGAAGCTTTCTTT,CASSPRIRVGTEAFF
TRBV12-3/TRBV12-4,-,TRBJ1-1,-,TGTGCCAGCAGTTTAGCGGGAAAGAGCACTGAAGCTTTCTTT,CASSLAGKSTEAFF
TRBV7-9,-,TRBJ2-7,-,TGTGCCAGCAGCTTAGAAGACAGTAACTACGAGCAGTACTTC,CASSLEDSNYEQYF
TRBV12-3/TRBV12-4,-,TRBJ2-3,-,TGTGCCAGCACCCCGGAGGGCATTCAGGCAGATACGCAGTATTTT,CASTPEGIQADTQYF
TRBV9,-,TRBJ2-3,TRBD2,TGTGCCAGCAGCGGAACAATAGCGGGAGCCACAGATACGCAGTATTTT,CASSGTIAGATDTQYF
TRBV5-6,once,TRBJ2-5,TRBD1,TGTGCCAGCAGCGCGACAGGGTCCCAAGAGACCCAGTACTTC,CASSATGSQETQYF
TRBV6-6,once,TRBJ2-7,TRBD2,TGTGCCAGCAGTTACCCCCGGGGGGACGAGCAGTACTTC,CASSYPRGDEQYF
TRBV20-1,-,TRBJ2-4,-,TGCAGTGCTCTTGGGGAGGTAGCCAAAAACATTCAGTACTTC,CSALGEVAKNIQYF
TRBV7-9,-,TRBJ2-5,-,TGTGCCAGCACCGAGAGGACAGAAGAGACCCAGTACTTC,CASTERTEETQYF
TRBV20-1,-,TRBJ1-1,-,TGCAGTGCTAGAGCAGCCAACACTGAAGCTTTCTTT,CSARAANTEAFF
TRBV15,-,TRBJ2-2,-,TGTGCCACCAGCAGAGTTCTGGGGGCTCGAACCGGGGAGCTGTTTTTT,CATSRVLGARTGELFF
TRBV28,-,TRBJ2-2,TRBD2,TGTGCCAGCAGTTTACCGGCTAGCGGGAGCTGGGACACCGGGGAGCTGTTTTTT,CASSLPASGSWDTGELFF
TRBV7-8,-,TRBJ1-1,-,TGTGCCAGCAGCTCCCCCGGGCGGGAAGCTTTCTTT,CASSSPGREAFF
TRBV20-1,-,TRBJ2-6,-,TGCAGTGCTAGAGATCAGGGGACTGGGGCCAACGTCCTGACTTTC,CSARDQGTGANVLTF
TRBV4-1,-,TRBJ2-7,TRBD1,TGCGCCAGCAGCCAAGGGGGACAGGGGGCAGGAGAGCAGTACTTC,CASSQGGQGAGEQYF
TRBV4-1,-,TRBJ2-5,-,TGCGCCAGCAGCCAATTTAGCCAAGAGACCCAGTACTTC,CASSQFSQETQYF
TRBV9,once,TRBJ1-5,-,TGTGCCAGCAGCGTAGGTCAGAGCAATCAGCCCCAGCATTTT,CASSVGQSNQPQHF
TRBV27,-,TRBJ1-2,-,TGTGCCAGCAGTCTGAGAGTGAGCGGCTATGGCTACACCTTC,CASSLRVSGYGYTF
TRBV27,-,TRBJ1-5,-,TGTGCCAGCAGTCCCACAGGGCTCAATCAGCCCCAGCATTTT,CASSPTGLNQPQHF
TRBV27,-,TRBJ2-5,TRBD2,TGTGCCAGCAGTCCCCGGACTAGCGGGGTTCAAGAGACCCAGTACTTC,CASSPRTSGVQETQYF
TRBV12-3/TRBV12-4,-,TRBJ2-2,TRBD2,TGTGCCAGCAATAAACCGGGACTACTCACCGGGGAGCTGTTTTTT,CASNKPGLLTGELFF
TRBV20-1,-,TRBJ2-1,-,TGCAGTGCTAGTATGGCTTCCTACAATGAGCAGTTCTTC,CSASMASYNEQFF
TRBV4-2,-,TRBJ1-4,TRBD1,TGTGCCAGCAGCCATGGTGGACAGGGCCGTGAAAAACTGTTTTTT,CASSHGGQGREKLFF